Each of the 9 T cell receptor beta chains below was sequenced from the same sample in a study of cytomegalovirus exposure and HLA in healthy donors. Primers included in the PCR were 60 Vbeta and 13 Jbeta primers. Libraries were prepared by immunoSEQ multiplex PCR; TCRdb keeps only in-frame clonotypes and omits some of them. The sample has about 120,000 clones; roughly 80% are singletons. Material for sequencing was PBMCs. The receptors come from a woman aged 40-49 years in good health and CMV-seropositive.

This sequence joins TRBV7-2 and TRBJ2-7; the D gene is possibly TRBD2 (7 bases). V lost 1 base and J 5 bases, leaving 15 bases between the germline ends. Germline lookup yields CDR1 SGHTA and CDR2 FQGNSA. There are 15 residues in the CDR3. CDR3 sequence (DNA): TGTGCCAGCAGCTTAGGGGGCGTAGGGGGGGACGAGCAGTACTTC. It codes for CASSLGGVGGDEQYF.

The chain links TRBV6-1 to TRBJ2-7; 7 bases align to TRBD1. V lost 8 bases, J lost 8 bases, and 12 bases stayed unmatched. The CDR3 extends over 13 amino acids. CDR1 is MNHNS, CDR2 SASEGT, per germline. The CDR3 region has the DNA TGTGCCAGCCAGGCGGGTCAGGGGGTCCAGCAGTACTTC. This translates into CASQAGQGVQQYF.

The chain recombines TRBV11-2 with TRBJ2-1; tentatively, D is TRBD1 (5 bases). The CDR3 is made up of 16 amino acids. Germline V gene lookup returns CDR1 SGHAT and CDR2 FQNNGV. The V end was cut by 4 bases, the J end by 1 base, with 14 bases between. The DNA of the CDR3 is TGTGCCAGCAGCTACCTAGGGGTGGTTTCCTACAATGAGCAGTTCTTC. Residues: CASSYLGVVSYNEQFF.

The gene calls are TRBV18 and TRBJ2-7; TRBD1 matches at 8 bases. V was pared by 6 bases and J by 2 bases, with 6 bases of the junction left unmatched. This CDR3 spans 14 amino acids. The germline gives CDR1 KGHSH, CDR2 LQKENI. The chain's CDR3 is CASSGGQGTYEQYF. DNA of the CDR3: TGTGCCAGCTCGGGCGGACAGGGTACCTACGAGCAGTACTTC.

This clone was observed a single time. The chain couples TRBV11-2 to TRBJ2-5, with a weak D call TRBD2 (5 bases). Germline V gives CDR1 SGHAT, CDR2 FQNNGV. The V end was cut by 0 bases, the J end by 0 bases, with 8 bases between. This CDR3 spans 15 amino acids. CDR3 region: CASSLDRGYQETQYF. CDR3 DNA sequence: TGTGCCAGCAGCTTAGATCGAGGGTACCAAGAGACCCAGTACTTC.

The V call is TRBV9, the J call TRBJ1-6; 8 nucleotides agree with TRBD1. V lost 4 bases and J lost 10; bases outside the gene matches: 7. The length of the CDR3 is 14 residues. CDR1 SGDLS and CDR2 YYNGEE come from the germline V gene. The CDR3 DNA reads TGTGCCAGCAGCCCCGACAGGGGACAATCACCCCTCCACTTT. Its protein product is CASSPDRGQSPLHF. Filled out from reference TRBV9 and TRBJ1-6, the complete variable domain reads DSGVTQTPKHLITATGQRVTLRCSPRSGDLSVYWYQQSLDQGLQFLIQYYNGEERAKGNILERFSAQQFPDLHSELNLSSLELGDSALYFCASSPDRGQSPLHFGNGTRLTVT.

CDR3 protein: CASRDRDTEAFF. For the CDR3, the DNA is TGTGCCAGTCGGGACAGAGACACTGAAGCTTTCTTT. The chain joins TRBV19 to TRBJ1-1; 7 positions agree with TRBD1. Unmatched junction bases numbered 3, after V lost 8 bases and J lost 3 bases. Germline loops: CDR1 LNHDA, CDR2 SQIVND (reference sequence). The CDR3 contains 12 residues. The full variable domain, rest sourced from reference TRBV19 and TRBJ1-1, is DGGITQSPKYLFRKEGQNVTLSCEQNLNHDAMYWYRQDPGQGLRLIYYSQIVNDFQKGDIAEGYSVSREKKESFPLTVTSAQKNPTAFYLCASRDRDTEAFFGQGTRLTVV.

This clone has only one observation. The chain has TRBV5-1 and TRBJ2-3, with 7 nucleotides matching TRBD2. The length of the CDR3 is 15 residues. The ends lost 0 bases at V and 6 bases at J; junction bases unmatched: 7. The germline V gene encodes CDR1 SGHRS and CDR2 YFSETQ. This CDR3 is CASSLGGGRADTQYF. The CDR3 region has the DNA TGCGCCAGCAGCTTGGGAGGAGGGAGGGCTGATACGCAGTATTTT.

The rearrangement uses TRBV30 and TRBJ1-1, with a tentative D call TRBD1 (5 bases). Trimming stripped 2 bases from V and 4 bases from J, with 8 bases between. The CDR3 is 12 residues long. Germline assignment: CDR1 GTSNPN and CDR2 SVGIG (reference sequence). This CDR3 reads CAWSRGSTEAFF. The DNA for the CDR3 is TGTGCCTGGAGTCGGGGGAGCACTGAAGCTTTCTTT.